This T cell receptor (beta chain) derives from a study of beta chain features in type 1 diabetes. Study-level findings and limits: Patients with Type 1 diabetes showed moderately but significantly shorter TCRB CDR3s in all four CD4+ subsets. VDJ junctions in type 1 diabetes patients carried more deletions and fewer insertions.

This clone was observed a handful of times. Its specificity is unknown. As every portion of the isolated RNA was reverse transcribed, the sequencing read expressed TCRB transcripts. Assay: immunoSEQ multiplex PCR; the TCRdb copy retains only in-frame clones and omits some. The sample gives 130,000 to 150,000 clones, less than 15% of which show up once; roughly 1.3% is in the top ten. The trim removed 2 bases at V and 5 bases at J, leaving 4 bases unmatched. The CDR3 extends over 14 amino acids. CDR1 is SGHNT and CDR2 is YYREEE in the germline V gene (reference sequence). CD4+ naive, central memory, regulatory and stem cell-like memory subsets were isolated by sorting on CD45RO/CCR7/CD25/CD127/CD95/CD27.

Sequencing used central memory CD4+ T cells from blood. V and J are TRBV5-4 and TRBJ1-2, with 9 bases lining up with TRBD1. This sequence was found in a young man with type 1 diabetes. The CDR3, as DNA: TGTGCCAGCAGCTTCCCGGGACAGGGATATGGCTACACCTTC. As protein: CASSFPGQGYGYTF.